The clone carrying this TCR beta chain has more than one count but fewer than ten. It was the library that attached unique molecular identifiers to individual cDNA molecules. TCRdb passed the 5' RACE reads through MiXCR, listing each CDR3 protein once. The data show 130,000 or so distinct CDR3 sequences, around 4.4% seen once. Blood, whole and unfractionated, served as the source for total RNA extraction. The sample originates from a study of human T cells and chemical hapten exposure. The CDR3 is 15 residues long. Trimming removed 1 base from V and 9 bases from J; junction bases left unmatched: 8. The germline gives CDR1 KGHSH, CDR2 LQKENI.

This receptor was obtained from a female donor in good health. This rearrangement joins TRBV18 to TRBJ2-4; 8 bases line up with TRBD1. DNA of the CDR3: TGTGCCAGCTCACCACGGGAGACAGGGGCGGTCATTCAGTACTTC. It yields the protein CASSPRETGAVIQYF. The full variable domain, completed using reference TRBV18 and TRBJ2-4, is NAGVMQNPRHLVRRRGQEARLRCSPMKGHSHVYWYRQLPEEGLKFMVYLQKENIIDESGMPKERFSAEFPKEGPSILRIQQVVRGDSAAYFCASSPRETGAVIQYFGAGTRLSVL.